This TCR beta chain was identified during a study of early T cells in non-severe SARS-CoV-2 infection. Study-level information: Unpaired chains resulted from sequencing bulk RNA of unsorted whole blood. Overall study results and limits: Private and CD4 specificities were missed by VDJdb matching, skewed to anti-spike CD8.

CDR3 length: 11 amino acids. The germline gives CDR1 SNHLY, CDR2 FYNNEI. V lost 5 bases and J lost 15, with 14 bases in between. Unique molecular identifier tags were affixed to discrete cDNA molecules. In TCRdb, the 5' RACE reads were re-called with MiXCR into one record per CDR3 protein. The profile shows over 70,000 distinct CDR3 sequences, more than 14% of them singletons. In this sample, this clonotype turned up once. The antigen remains unidentified. This specimen was whole blood, taken at baseline. The chain recombines TRBV2 with TRBJ2-1, with a possible D match to TRBD2 (5 bases). The sequence was collected from an adult who was a healthcare worker with PCR-confirmed SARS-CoV-2 infection or an uninfected control (not recorded which). The CDR3 loop is CASSKGGLRFF. The CDR3 DNA reads as TGTGCCAGCAGTAAAGGAGGTCTACGGTTCTTC.